One and the same sample provided the 6 T cell receptor beta chains below, sequenced in a study of CD8 T cells in Susac syndrome (dated by TCRdb to between 2019 and 2020). Libraries were made using the immunoSEQ multiplex PCR assay. RNA was extracted with the RNeasy kit and about 0.5 to 1 ug was reverse transcribed using random hexamers. TCRdb passed the public sequencing reads through fastp at Q25 and MiXCR, retaining productive beta sequences. Identical CDR3 protein sequences are pooled into one entry, listed with their most common genes and DNA. This sample holds hundreds of thousands of distinct CDR3 sequences; 95% to 97% were observed only once. Of the sample, around 0.1% is held by the ten largest clones. Input material: CD4+ T cells from PBMCs. The source is a human donor with Susac syndrome.

This chain links TRBV15 with TRBJ1-3; D gene ambiguous. Looked up from germline, CDR1 is LNHNV and CDR2 is YYDKDF (reference sequence). CDR3 length: 15 amino acids. The V and J ends lost 0 bases and 0 bases respectively, with 6 bases between them. The CDR3 DNA reads TGTGCCACCAGCAGAGATCTCCACTCTGGAAACACCATATATTTT. Translation: CATSRDLHSGNTIYF.

This chain joins TRBV3-1 and TRBJ2-3; no clear D. CDR3 size: 14 residues. The germline V and J ends were trimmed by 1 base and 1 base, with 6 bases remaining between them. The germline gives CDR1 LGHDT, CDR2 YNNKEL (reference sequence). DNA for the CDR3: TGTGCCAGCAGCCAAGGGCGAGGCACAGATACGCAGTATTTT. Amino acid sequence: CASSQGRGTDTQYF.

The chain combines TRBV2 with TRBJ1-2; TRBD1 matches at 9 bases. The junction had 14 bases not matched to a gene; V was cut back by 6 bases and J by 6 bases. Germline V lookup: CDR1 SNHLY, CDR2 FYNNEI. The CDR3 length is 16 residues. In DNA, the CDR3 is TGTGCCAGCAGGGCCCTGGATTGGACAGGGGTAGATGGCTACACCTTC. Protein: CASRALDWTGVDGYTF.

The genes are TRBV2 and TRBJ2-1; maybe TRBD1 (5 bases). The V gene lost 2 bases and the J gene lost 7 bases, with 9 bases spanning the gap. CDR1 and CDR2 from the germline V gene are SNHLY and FYNNEI. CDR3 size: 13 residues. The CDR3 nucleotides read TGTGCCAGCAGTGAATACAGGAATAATGAGCAGTTCTTC. It translates to CASSEYRNNEQFF. Supplemented by reference TRBV2 and TRBJ2-1, the full variable domain reads EPEVTQTPSHQVTQMGQEVILRCVPISNHLYFYWYRQILGQKVEFLVSFYNNEISEKSEIFDDQFSVERPDGSNFTLKIRSTKLEDSAMYFCASSEYRNNEQFFGPGTRLTVL.

CDR3 in amino acids: CATSRPRTVTGELFF. Here the CDR3 DNA reads TGTGCCACCAGCAGACCTCGGACAGTCACCGGGGAGCTGTTTTTT. The rearrangement links TRBV15 to TRBJ2-2, with D possibly TRBD1 on 6 matching bases. There are 15 residues in the CDR3. Trimming removed 2 bases at V and 4 bases at J, with 11 bases between. Germline V CDR1 and CDR2: LNHNV, YYDKDF (reference sequence).

The chain couples TRBV20-1 to TRBJ1-4; D gene uncertain. The V and J ends lost 3 bases and 8 bases respectively, with 16 bases between them. The V gene's germline CDR1 is DFQATT and CDR2 SNEGSKA (reference sequence). This CDR3 region has 14 residues. CDR3 in DNA: TGCAGTGCTAGTCGGCACGCACTTGGGGAAAAACTGTTTTTT. Translation gives CSASRHALGEKLFF.